The 24 T cell receptor beta chains below were found in one sample sequenced in a study of cytomegalovirus exposure and HLA in healthy donors. Researchers ran the PCR with 60 Vbeta and 13 Jbeta primers. Some clones are missing from TCRdb's copy, which holds only in-frame ones; the method was immunoSEQ multiplex PCR. The repertoire holds 55,000 to 80,000 clones, with 80% to 90% as singletons. Sequenced material: PBMCs. The receptors were gathered from a woman aged 30 to 39 in good health and CMV-seronegative.

The V and J genes are TRBV6-5 and TRBJ2-1; TRBD2 matches 8 bases. The CDR3 loop spans 14 amino acids. Looked up from germline, CDR1 is MNHEY and CDR2 is SVGAGI. The J segment lost 4 bases and the V segment lost 3 bases, leaving 2 bases of the junction unmatched. In DNA form, the CDR3 reads TGTGCCAGCAGTTATCAGCGGGGGTACAATGAGCAGTTCTTC. Residues: CASSYQRGYNEQFF.

V and J are TRBV29-1 and TRBJ1-2; 8 positions match TRBD1. Trimming removed 6 bases from V and 4 bases from J; junction bases left unmatched: 7. The germline gives CDR1 SQVTM, CDR2 ANQGSEA. The CDR3 has 13 amino acids. In DNA, the CDR3 is TGCAGCGTAGATCAGGGGGCAGGCTATGGCTACACCTTC. Encoded protein: CSVDQGAGYGYTF.

The chain uses TRBV19 and TRBJ2-1; D may be TRBD1 (6 bases). The length of the CDR3 is 15 residues. V shed 7 bases and J shed 0 bases, with 13 bases lying between them. CDR1 is LNHDA, CDR2 SQIVND, per germline (reference sequence). The CDR3 nucleotides are TGTGCCAGTACATGGGACACAAGCTCCTACAATGAGCAGTTCTTC. It is translated as CASTWDTSSYNEQFF. Based on the CDR3 plus reference TRBV19 and TRBJ2-1, the full variable domain is DGGITQSPKYLFRKEGQNVTLSCEQNLNHDAMYWYRQDPGQGLRLIYYSQIVNDFQKGDIAEGYSVSREKKESFPLTVTSAQKNPTAFYLCASTWDTSSYNEQFFGPGTRLTVL.

The chain uses TRBV7-2 and TRBJ2-7; D unresolved. The V and J ends lost 1 base and 0 bases respectively, with 13 bases between them. Germline CDR1 reads SGHTA; CDR2 reads FQGNSA. The CDR3 has 16 residues. This CDR3 reads CASSLDFPLSSYEQYF. The CDR3 coding sequence is TGTGCCAGCAGCTTAGACTTCCCTTTATCCTCCTACGAGCAGTACTTC. Together with reference TRBV7-2 and TRBJ2-7, the CDR3 gives the full variable domain: GAGVSQSPSNKVTEKGKDVELRCDPISGHTALYWYRQSLGQGLEFLIYFQGNSAPDKSGLPSDRFSAERTGGSVSTLTIQRTQQEDSAVYLCASSLDFPLSSYEQYFGPGTRLTVT.

The V gene is TRBV6-5, the J gene TRBJ1-1; tentatively, D is TRBD1 (5 bases). Between the trimmed V and J ends, which lost 3 bases and 0 bases, there was a span of 11 bases. The length of the CDR3 is 15 residues. Germline values: CDR1 MNHEY, CDR2 SVGAGI. The CDR3 here is CASSYAGGLNTEAFF. The CDR3 region has the DNA TGTGCCAGCAGTTATGCGGGGGGTCTGAACACTGAAGCTTTCTTT.

The chain links TRBV28 to TRBJ2-3, with 8 bases aligning to TRBD1. V lost 8 bases, J lost 2 bases, and 9 bases stayed unmatched. Per the germline V gene, CDR1 is MDHEN and CDR2 is SYDVKM. The CDR3 is made up of 15 amino acids. CDR3 protein: CASQSRGQVTDTQYF. The CDR3 DNA follows: TGTGCCAGCCAGTCAAGGGGACAGGTCACAGATACGCAGTATTTT.

The chain employs TRBV5-1 and TRBJ2-5, with unresolved D. Trimming left V 1 base short and J 5 bases short, with 12 bases between. The CDR3 extends over 14 amino acids. Germline V gene sequence: CDR1 SGHRS, CDR2 YFSETQ. The chain's CDR3 is CASSLTATQETQYF. DNA of the CDR3: TGCGCCAGCAGCTTGACAGCTACGCAGGAGACCCAGTACTTC. The variable domain in full, with the rest retrieved from reference TRBV5-1 and TRBJ2-5, is KAGVTQTPRYLIKTRGQQVTLSCSPISGHRSVSWYQQTPGQGLQFLFEYFSETQRNKGNFPGRFSGRQFSNSRSEMNVSTLELGDSALYLCASSLTATQETQYFGPGTRLLVL.

This clone turned up a few times. The chain uses TRBV6-5 and TRBJ1-6, with TRBD1 matching 8 bases. Germline lookup yields CDR1 MNHEY and CDR2 SVGAGI. Losses at the gene ends were 6 bases for V and 14 bases for J; bases not matched to a gene: 15. The CDR3 is 15 amino acids. The CDR3 DNA follows: TGTGCCAGCAGATCAATCCAGGGGGCGACGGGCACCCTCCACTTT. Translating it yields CASRSIQGATGTLHF.

The V call is TRBV4-3, the J call TRBJ2-6; unclear D gene. V was trimmed by 0 bases and J by 4 bases, leaving 10 bases between them. CDR3 length: 16 residues. CDR1 is LGHNA, CDR2 YSLEER, per germline. The CDR3 protein is CASSQDFPPGANVLTF. CDR3 sequence (DNA): TGCGCCAGCAGCCAAGATTTCCCCCCGGGGGCCAACGTCCTGACTTTC.

CDR3 in amino acids: CASSLGGREQYF. For the CDR3, the DNA is TGTGCCAGCAGCTTGGGGGGGAGGGAGCAGTACTTC. V usage is TRBV5-6 and J usage is TRBJ2-7; D is possibly TRBD2 (6 bases). Germline assignment: CDR1 SGHDT and CDR2 YYEEEE. The V end lost 0 bases, the J end lost 7 bases, and 8 bases lay between the germline ends. The length of the CDR3 is 12 residues.

The V gene is TRBV2, the J gene TRBJ2-2; D perhaps matches TRBD1 (6 bases). CDR1 is SNHLY, CDR2 FYNNEI, per germline. V was cut by 6 bases and J by 6 bases, with 11 bases left in between. The CDR3 is made up of 13 amino acids. CDR3 DNA sequence: TGTGCCAGCAGGAAACAGGGACCCGGGGAGCTGTTTTTT. It is translated as CASRKQGPGELFF.

The chain combines TRBV25-1 with TRBJ2-2; TRBD1 matches 7 bases. Germline CDR1 reads MGHDK; CDR2 reads SYGVNS. The V and J ends lost 7 bases and 0 bases, in that order; junction bases with no gene match: 5. This CDR3 is 15 amino acids long. CDR3: CASTRQGTNTGELFF. CDR3 coding DNA: TGTGCCAGCACGCGACAGGGAACGAACACCGGGGAGCTGTTTTTT.

V gene TRBV7-2 combines with J gene TRBJ1-6, with a tentative D call TRBD1 (5 bases). Germline CDR1 is SGHTA and CDR2 is FQGNSA. The CDR3 has 20 amino acids. V lost 0 bases, J lost 0 bases, and 18 bases lay in between. The CDR3: CASSLAQQGRTSSYNSPLHF. CDR3 DNA: TGTGCCAGCAGCTTAGCGCAGCAGGGACGGACTAGCTCCTATAATTCACCCCTCCACTTT.

The CDR3 DNA reads as TGTGCCAGCAGTTACTCGGCGGCTAACTATGGCTACACCTTC. The encoded protein is CASSYSAANYGYTF. The rearrangement links TRBV6-6 to TRBJ1-2; D gene unclear. CDR3 length equals 14 residues. V shed 0 bases and J shed 0 bases, with 5 bases lying between them. Germline lookup yields CDR1 MNHNY and CDR2 SVGAGI (reference sequence).

The chain uses TRBV9 and TRBJ2-7; D is unclear. The CDR3 spans 14 residues. Per the germline V gene, CDR1 is SGDLS and CDR2 is YYNGEE. V was shortened by 5 bases and J by 0 bases, with 12 bases between the two germline ends. CDR3 DNA sequence: TGTGCCAGCAGGCGGAACATAGACTCCTACGAGCAGTACTTC. Protein: CASRRNIDSYEQYF.

The chain combines TRBV28 with TRBJ1-2, with unresolved D. This CDR3 is 12 amino acids long. Germline V CDR1 and CDR2: MDHEN, SYDVKM. The V end was cut by 4 bases, the J end by 5 bases, with 8 bases between. The CDR3 reads CASSSGDYGYTF. The CDR3 DNA sequence: TGTGCCAGCAGTTCCGGGGATTATGGCTACACCTTC.

The rearrangement uses TRBV11-2 and TRBJ2-3, with 9 positions matching TRBD2. V shed 3 bases, J shed 7 bases, and the junction held 14 bases outside the gene matches. The CDR3 length is 17 residues. Germline V gene data show CDR1 as SGHAT and CDR2 as FQNNGV. This CDR3 reads CASSFRFVAGVVNTQYF. In DNA form, the CDR3 reads TGTGCCAGCAGCTTTCGGTTTGTAGCGGGGGTCGTGAATACGCAGTATTTT.

This chain joins TRBV5-1 and TRBJ2-3; TRBD2 matches at 9 bases. After removal of 8 bases from V and 3 bases from J, the junction contained 19 bases not matched to a gene. Germline values: CDR1 SGHRS, CDR2 YFSETQ. This CDR3 has 18 amino acids. CDR3 coding DNA: TGCGCCAGTCGGTCAGGGGATCAGCGGGGGGCGGTGACAGATACGCAGTATTTT. Residues: CASRSGDQRGAVTDTQYF.

The chain links TRBV25-1 to TRBJ2-2; the D gene is possibly TRBD2 (5 bases). The CDR3 totals 14 residues. Germline CDR1 and CDR2: MGHDK and SYGVNS. V lost 2 bases and J 6 bases, leaving 10 bases between the germline ends. DNA for the CDR3: TGTGCCAGCAGTGAAAAATGGGGAGCCGGGGAGCTGTTTTTT. It codes for CASSEKWGAGELFF.

The chain couples TRBV4-1 to TRBJ2-1; 9 bases map to TRBD1. The trim removed 2 bases at V and 12 bases at J, leaving 23 bases unmatched. The CDR3 extends over 19 amino acids. Germline assignment: CDR1 MGHRA and CDR2 YSYEKL. The CDR3 bases are TGCGCCAGCAGCCAAACACTAAGCCGCCGGACTGGGACAGGGTGCGGGCAGTTCTTC. Translating it yields CASSQTLSRRTGTGCGQFF.

The chain couples TRBV2 to TRBJ1-2; TRBD1 matches 7 bases. Unmatched junction bases numbered 14, after V lost 6 bases and J lost 7 bases. CDR1 and CDR2 from the germline V gene are SNHLY and FYNNEI. The CDR3 is 15 residues long. CDR3 in amino acids: CASSPVGTAGGGYTF. CDR3 in DNA: TGTGCCAGCAGCCCCGTTGGCACAGCAGGGGGTGGCTACACCTTC.

This chain links TRBV7-2 with TRBJ1-4; 7 bases align to TRBD1. Germline V CDR1 and CDR2: SGHTA, FQGNSA. Trimming at V came to 5 bases and at J to 8 bases, leaving 11 bases not matched to a gene. CDR3 length equals 15 residues. CDR3: CASSLRQGHVEKLFF. Written as DNA, the CDR3 is TGTGCCAGCAGCCTTCGACAGGGTCATGTGGAAAAACTGTTTTTT.

The chain couples TRBV6-5 to TRBJ1-2; D perhaps matches TRBD1 (5 bases). Trimming shortened V by 5 bases and J by 2 bases, and 15 bases separated the two germline ends. Germline values: CDR1 MNHEY, CDR2 SVGAGI. There are 15 residues in the CDR3. The CDR3 here is CASSSSGVRNYGYTF. CDR3 nucleotides: TGTGCCAGCAGTAGTTCGGGGGTCCGGAACTATGGCTACACCTTC.

J is TRBJ1-1 and V is TRBV6-5; D not resolved. This CDR3 spans 11 amino acids. CDR1 is MNHEY, CDR2 SVGAGI, per germline. The CDR3 region is CGTGEGAEAFF. The CDR3 DNA is TGTGGAACCGGGGAGGGCGCTGAAGCTTTCTTT.